Given below is one T cell receptor beta chain in context. This sample was taken from a study of blood T cell repertoires in COVID-19. Study overall: Collection of acute and convalescent COVID-19 samples took place in the United States, Italy and Spain. The cDNA or gDNA used as material had been derived from T cells, B-cell-depleted T cells, or PBMCs.

J lost 6 bases, V lost 5 bases, and 9 bases had no gene match. The CDR3 contains 14 residues. Germline CDR1 is SGHTA and CDR2 is FQGNSA. Per the original methods: Amplification from reference gene primers served as the basis for estimated nucleated cell counts. Here immunoSEQ multiplex PCR was the method, and the copy in TCRdb shows in-frame clones only, minus some. D and trimming were read from the DNA, whereas the V and J calls and clone size are those reported in that table. The top ten clones hold around 4.2% of a sample with 96,000 or so clones, 80% to 90% of them seen once. The Seattle site enrolled patients during active infection and followed them longitudinally.

The sequencing sample was made of peripheral blood. The chain carries TRBV7-2 and TRBJ1-2, with TRBD1 matching 7 bases. This TCR was recovered from a human donor with COVID-19, enrolled during active disease. The donor label of this sample is uncertain. CDR3 DNA sequence: TGTGCCAGCAGCCCAACTCTCACAGGGGATGGCTACACCTTC. Its protein product is CASSPTLTGDGYTF.